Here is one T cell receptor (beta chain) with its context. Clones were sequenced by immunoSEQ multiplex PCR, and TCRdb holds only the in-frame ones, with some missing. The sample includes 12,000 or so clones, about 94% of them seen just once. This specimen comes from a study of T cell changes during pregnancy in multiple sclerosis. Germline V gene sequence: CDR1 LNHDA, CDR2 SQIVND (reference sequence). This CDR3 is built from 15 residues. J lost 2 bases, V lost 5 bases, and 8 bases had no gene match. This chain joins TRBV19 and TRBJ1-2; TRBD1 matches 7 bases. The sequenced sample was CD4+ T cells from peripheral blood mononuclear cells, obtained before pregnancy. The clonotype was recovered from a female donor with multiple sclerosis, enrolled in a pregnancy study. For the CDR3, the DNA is TGTGCCAGTAGTGGGGAACAGGGGAACAACTATGGCTACACCTTC. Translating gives CASSGEQGNNYGYTF. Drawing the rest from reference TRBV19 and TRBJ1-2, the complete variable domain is DGGITQSPKYLFRKEGQNVTLSCEQNLNHDAMYWYRQDPGQGLRLIYYSQIVNDFQKGDIAEGYSVSREKKESFPLTVTSAQKNPTAFYLCASSGEQGNNYGYTFGSGTRLTVV.